In this sample, the clone carrying this TCR beta chain turned up a few times. This sample is part of a study of T cell responses to AZD1222 COVID-19 vaccine. Using immunoSEQ multiplex PCR, the repertoire was profiled, and TCRdb retains in-frame clones only, with some absent. The sample shows some 120,000 clones, around 87% of them seen only once. CDR1 LNHDA and CDR2 SQIVND come from the germline V gene (reference sequence). CDR3 length: 13 residues. V was shortened by 9 bases and J by 0 bases, with 9 bases between the two germline ends. Here the sequenced sample was peripheral blood, taken on day 0 of AZD1222 vaccination. The chain carries TRBV19 and TRBJ1-5; no definite D call. The TCR originated in an adult in good health. DNA of the CDR3: TGTGCCAGCGGGCCTTATAGCAATCAGCCCCAGCATTTT. This encodes CASGPYSNQPQHF.